The 10 T cell receptor beta chains below were found in one sample sequenced in a study of vaccination and CD4 T cells after COVID-19. What these receptors recognize is not known. Sequenced with the Oncomine TCR Beta short-read assay was DNA taken from cultured CD4+ T cells. TCRdb recomputed calls from the PCR reads with MiXCR, one row per CDR3 protein. This repertoire shows about 18,000 distinct CDR3 sequences, about 55% found once; its top ten account for just over 9%. The treatment here: roughly 10-day PBMC culture with coronavirus spike peptide pools or control peptides (ViraFEST assay). Sequenced: CD4+ T cells from blood, cultured in vitro. Receptors were obtained from a human donor who had recovered from COVID-19.

The chain links TRBV30 to TRBJ2-5; D gene ambiguous. The germline V gene has CDR1 GTSNPN and CDR2 SVGIG (reference sequence). The CDR3 covers 13 residues. V was trimmed by 0 bases and J by 2 bases, leaving 7 bases between them. The CDR3 nucleotides read TGTGCCTGGAGTGTAGGTAATCAAGAGACCCAGTACTTC. Translation gives CAWSVGNQETQYF. Full variable domain (rest looked up from reference TRBV30 and TRBJ2-5): SQTIHQWPATLVQPVGSPLSLECTVEGTSNPNLYWYRQAAGRGLQLLFYSVGIGQISSEVPQNLSASRPQDRQFILSSKKLLLSDSGFYLCAWSVGNQETQYFGPGTRLLVL.

The rearrangement joins TRBV6-5 to TRBJ1-5; 7 bases fit TRBD1. V lost 0 bases, J lost 5 bases, and 4 bases stayed unmatched. Germline V gives CDR1 MNHEY, CDR2 SVGAGI. The CDR3 loop spans 15 amino acids. The CDR3 DNA sequence: TGTGCCAGCAGTTACTCGTGGGACAGCTATCAGCCCCAGCATTTT. The encoded protein is CASSYSWDSYQPQHF.

V is TRBV7-2 and J is TRBJ2-4, with D tentatively TRBD1 (5 bases). The CDR3 totals 18 residues. The V end lost 0 bases, the J end lost 3 bases, and 18 bases lay between the germline ends. Germline V gene sequence: CDR1 SGHTA, CDR2 FQGNSA. The CDR3 sequence: CASSLAPYRHRGKNIQYF. CDR3 nucleotide sequence: TGTGCCAGCAGCTTAGCCCCGTACCGACATAGGGGCAAAAACATTCAGTACTTC. The full variable domain, its missing parts supplied by reference TRBV7-2 and TRBJ2-4, is GAGVSQSPSNKVTEKGKDVELRCDPISGHTALYWYRQSLGQGLEFLIYFQGNSAPDKSGLPSDRFSAERTGGSVSTLTIQRTQQEDSAVYLCASSLAPYRHRGKNIQYFGAGTRLSVL.

The rearrangement uses TRBV30 and TRBJ2-7; D is perhaps TRBD1 or TRBD2 (5 bases each). There are 13 residues in the CDR3. V lost 2 bases and J lost 9, with 17 bases in between. Germline V gives CDR1 GTSNPN, CDR2 SVGIG (reference sequence). The CDR3 DNA reads TGTGCCTGGAGTTATACCGGGACCGCCCGGCAGTACTTC. Amino acid sequence: CAWSYTGTARQYF.

The chain is built from TRBV30 and TRBJ1-2; possible D gene TRBD1, 5 bases. This CDR3 has 13 amino acids. Germline V gene lookup returns CDR1 GTSNPN and CDR2 SVGIG (reference sequence). V lost 1 base, J lost 2 bases, and 8 bases lay in between. The CDR3 bases are TGTGCCTGGAGTGAGACAGTGAACTATGGCTACACCTTC. Translating gives CAWSETVNYGYTF. Variable domain in full (rest from reference TRBV30 and TRBJ1-2): SQTIHQWPATLVQPVGSPLSLECTVEGTSNPNLYWYRQAAGRGLQLLFYSVGIGQISSEVPQNLSASRPQDRQFILSSKKLLLSDSGFYLCAWSETVNYGYTFGSGTRLTVV.

Only one count was recorded for this clonotype. The gene calls are TRBV5-1 and TRBJ2-5, with a possible D match to TRBD1 (5 bases). Germline CDR1 reads SGHRS; CDR2 reads YFSETQ. Trimming pared 4 bases from V and 0 bases from J, leaving 13 bases between. The CDR3 runs 15 residues. The DNA for the CDR3 is TGCGCCAGCAGCGCCACGCCAGGGTACCAAGAGACCCAGTACTTC. Encoded protein: CASSATPGYQETQYF. The full variable domain, its missing parts supplied by reference TRBV5-1 and TRBJ2-5, is KAGVTQTPRYLIKTRGQQVTLSCSPISGHRSVSWYQQTPGQGLQFLFEYFSETQRNKGNFPGRFSGRQFSNSRSEMNVSTLELGDSALYLCASSATPGYQETQYFGPGTRLLVL.

Only a few counts were recorded for this clonotype. This chain joins TRBV7-2 and TRBJ1-6; 10 nucleotides align to TRBD1. The germline V gene has CDR1 SGHTA and CDR2 FQGNSA. The J segment lost 9 bases and the V segment lost 5 bases, leaving 7 bases of the junction unmatched. This CDR3 spans 15 amino acids. The CDR3 reads CASSPEGQGSSPLHF. As DNA, the CDR3 is TGTGCCAGCAGCCCTGAGGGACAGGGGAGTTCACCCCTCCACTTT.

This clonotype was observed once. V and J are TRBV27 and TRBJ1-5; D is undetermined. Trimming cost V 5 bases and J 4 bases, with 15 bases left between them. Germline V gene data show CDR1 as MNHEY and CDR2 as SMNVEV (reference sequence). The CDR3 length is 15 residues. The CDR3 coding sequence is TGTGCCAGCAGTCCACCTAACCAACTAAATCAGCCCCAGCATTTT. Its protein product is CASSPPNQLNQPQHF.

The CDR3 is CASGRPGGQGNQPQHF. The CDR3 DNA is TGTGCCAGCGGTCGACCAGGGGGTCAGGGGAATCAGCCCCAGCATTTT. This sequence joins TRBV6-2 or TRBV6-3 and TRBJ1-5; TRBD1 matches at 7 bases. This CDR3 is 16 amino acids long. Germline assignment: CDR1 MNHEY and CDR2 SVGEGT. J gave up 4 bases and V 8 bases, and 14 bases lay outside the gene matches.

The CDR3 is CASSVTSGRAADTQYF. CDR3 bases: TGTGCCAGTAGTGTAACTAGCGGGAGGGCAGCAGATACGCAGTATTTT. The gene calls are TRBV19 and TRBJ2-3; the match to TRBD2 covers 13 bases. From germline, CDR1 is LNHDA and CDR2 SQIVND (reference sequence). The CDR3 is made up of 16 amino acids. V dropped 5 bases and J dropped 4; count of bases not matched to a gene: 6.